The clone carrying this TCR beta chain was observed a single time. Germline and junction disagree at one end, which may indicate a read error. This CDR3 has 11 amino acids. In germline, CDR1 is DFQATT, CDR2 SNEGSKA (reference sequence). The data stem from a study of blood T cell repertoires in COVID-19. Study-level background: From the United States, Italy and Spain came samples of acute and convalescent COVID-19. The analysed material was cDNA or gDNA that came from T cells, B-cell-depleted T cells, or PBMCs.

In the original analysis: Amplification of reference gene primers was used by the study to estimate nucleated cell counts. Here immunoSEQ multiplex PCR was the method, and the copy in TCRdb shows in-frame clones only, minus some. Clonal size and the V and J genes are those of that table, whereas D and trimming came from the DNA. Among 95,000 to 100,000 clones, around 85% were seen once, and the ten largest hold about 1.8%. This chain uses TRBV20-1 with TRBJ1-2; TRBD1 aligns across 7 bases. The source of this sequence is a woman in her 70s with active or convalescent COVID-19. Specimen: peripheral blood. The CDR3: CSASQGGHPGF. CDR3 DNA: TGCAGTGCTAGCCAGGGGGGTCACCCTGGCTTC.